This TCR beta chain was found in a study of shared clonotypes between healthy human individuals. Across the whole study: Every donor yielded three CD4 naive, three CD4 memory, two CD8 naive and one CD8 memory plate.

Study-wide results and caveats: Clonotypes shared by all four sorted-subset donors had higher generation probabilities than non-shared clonotypes.

Naive CD8 cells, CD45RO-negative and positively selected for CCR7, excluded terminally differentiated effector memory CD45RA+ cells. There were only Caucasian adults among the donors, and all lived in Nashville, Tennessee. Worth noting for this clone: Its specificity is unknown.

The table came from immunoSEQ multiplex PCR; TCRdb's copy has only in-frame clones and leaves some out. The sample has about 580,000 clones; roughly 98% are singletons. The sequenced sample was naive CD8+ T cells sorted from blood. This TCR was sampled from a man between 25 and 39 years old in good health.

CDR3 bases: TGTGCCAGCAGCCGCACGGGGGTTGGATTGACCGGGGAGCTGTTTTTT. Encoded protein: CASSRTGVGLTGELFF. The chain uses TRBV5-5 and TRBJ2-2, with D maybe TRBD2 (6 bases). Germline V gives CDR1 SGHKS, CDR2 YYEKEE (reference sequence). CDR3 length: 16 residues. V lost 4 bases, J lost 5 bases, and 18 bases lay in between.